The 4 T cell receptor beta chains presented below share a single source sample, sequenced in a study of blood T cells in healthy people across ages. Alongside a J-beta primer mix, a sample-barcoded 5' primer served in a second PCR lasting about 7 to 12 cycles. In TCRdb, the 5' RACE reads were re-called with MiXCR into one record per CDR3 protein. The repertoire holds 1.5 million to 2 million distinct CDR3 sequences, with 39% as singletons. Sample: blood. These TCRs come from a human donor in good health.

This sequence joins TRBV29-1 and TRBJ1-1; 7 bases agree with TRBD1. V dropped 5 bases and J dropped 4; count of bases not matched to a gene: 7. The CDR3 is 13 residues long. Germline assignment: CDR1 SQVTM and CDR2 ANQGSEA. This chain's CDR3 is CSVLTGLGTEAFF. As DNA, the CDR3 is TGCAGCGTTTTGACAGGGTTGGGCACTGAAGCTTTCTTT.

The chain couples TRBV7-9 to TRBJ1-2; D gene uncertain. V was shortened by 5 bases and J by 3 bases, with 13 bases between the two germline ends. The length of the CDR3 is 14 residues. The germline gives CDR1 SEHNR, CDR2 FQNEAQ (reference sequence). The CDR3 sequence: CASSLPQRDYGYTF. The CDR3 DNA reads TGTGCCAGCAGCCTCCCCCAGAGGGACTATGGCTACACCTTC.

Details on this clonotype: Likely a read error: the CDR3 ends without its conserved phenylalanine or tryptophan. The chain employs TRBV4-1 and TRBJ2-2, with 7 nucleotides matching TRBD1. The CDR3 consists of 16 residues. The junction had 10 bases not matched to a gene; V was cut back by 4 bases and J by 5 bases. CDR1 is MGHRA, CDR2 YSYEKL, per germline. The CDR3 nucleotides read TGCGCCAGCAGCCCTATCCGGGACAGTCGTACCGGGGAGCTGTTTGTT. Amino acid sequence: CASSPIRDSRTGELFV.

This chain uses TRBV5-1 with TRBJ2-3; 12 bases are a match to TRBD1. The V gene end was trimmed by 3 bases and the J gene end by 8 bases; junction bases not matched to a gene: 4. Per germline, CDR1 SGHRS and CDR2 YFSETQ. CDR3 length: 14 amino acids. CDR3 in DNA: TGCGCCAGCAGCTCCGGGACAGGGGGCTTTACGCAGTATTTT. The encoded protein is CASSSGTGGFTQYF.